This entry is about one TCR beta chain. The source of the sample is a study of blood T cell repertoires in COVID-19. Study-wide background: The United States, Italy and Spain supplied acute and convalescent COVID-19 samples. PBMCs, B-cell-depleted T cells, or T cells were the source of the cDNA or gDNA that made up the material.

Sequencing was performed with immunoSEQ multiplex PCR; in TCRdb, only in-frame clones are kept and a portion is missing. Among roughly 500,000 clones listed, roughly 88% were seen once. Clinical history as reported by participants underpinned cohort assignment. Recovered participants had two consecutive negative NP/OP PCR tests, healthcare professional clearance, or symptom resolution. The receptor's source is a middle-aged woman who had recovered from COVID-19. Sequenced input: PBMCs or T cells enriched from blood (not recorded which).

Written as DNA, the CDR3 is TGCGCCAGCTCCTTCGGGGGACGGGATACGCAGTATTTT. Residues: CASSFGGRDTQYF. The V and J genes are TRBV10-1 and TRBJ2-3; tentative D call: TRBD2 (6 bases). CDR3 length equals 13 residues. CDR1 is WNHNN and CDR2 is SYGVQD in the germline V gene (reference sequence). Trimming left V 8 bases short and J 6 bases short, with 15 bases between.